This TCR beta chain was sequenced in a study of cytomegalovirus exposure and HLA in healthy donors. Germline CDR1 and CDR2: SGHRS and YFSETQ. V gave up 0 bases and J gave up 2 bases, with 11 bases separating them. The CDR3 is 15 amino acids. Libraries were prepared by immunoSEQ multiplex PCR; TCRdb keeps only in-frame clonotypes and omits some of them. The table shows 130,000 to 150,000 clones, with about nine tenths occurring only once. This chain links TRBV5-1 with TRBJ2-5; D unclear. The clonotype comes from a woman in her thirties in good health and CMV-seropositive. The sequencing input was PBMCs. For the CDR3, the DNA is TGCGCCAGCAGCTTGGGACTTACCGAGCAAGAGACCCAGTACTTC. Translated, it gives CASSLGLTEQETQYF.